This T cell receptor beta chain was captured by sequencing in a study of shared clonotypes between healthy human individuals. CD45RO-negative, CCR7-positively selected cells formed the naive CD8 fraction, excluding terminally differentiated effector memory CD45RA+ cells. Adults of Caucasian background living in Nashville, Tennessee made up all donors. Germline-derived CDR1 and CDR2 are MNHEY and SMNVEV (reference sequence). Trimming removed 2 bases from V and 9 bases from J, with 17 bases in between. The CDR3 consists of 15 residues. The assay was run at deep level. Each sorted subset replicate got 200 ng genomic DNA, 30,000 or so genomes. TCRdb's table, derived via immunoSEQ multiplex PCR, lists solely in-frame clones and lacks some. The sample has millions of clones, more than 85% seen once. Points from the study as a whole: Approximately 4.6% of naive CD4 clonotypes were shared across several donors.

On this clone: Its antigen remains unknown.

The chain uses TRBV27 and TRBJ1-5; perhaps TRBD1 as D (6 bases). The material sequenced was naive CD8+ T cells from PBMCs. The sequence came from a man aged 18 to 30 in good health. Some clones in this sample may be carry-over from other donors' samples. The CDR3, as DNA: TGTGCCAGCAGTTTAGCCGTGGGGGGCCTGGGGCCCCAGCATTTT. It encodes CASSLAVGGLGPQHF.